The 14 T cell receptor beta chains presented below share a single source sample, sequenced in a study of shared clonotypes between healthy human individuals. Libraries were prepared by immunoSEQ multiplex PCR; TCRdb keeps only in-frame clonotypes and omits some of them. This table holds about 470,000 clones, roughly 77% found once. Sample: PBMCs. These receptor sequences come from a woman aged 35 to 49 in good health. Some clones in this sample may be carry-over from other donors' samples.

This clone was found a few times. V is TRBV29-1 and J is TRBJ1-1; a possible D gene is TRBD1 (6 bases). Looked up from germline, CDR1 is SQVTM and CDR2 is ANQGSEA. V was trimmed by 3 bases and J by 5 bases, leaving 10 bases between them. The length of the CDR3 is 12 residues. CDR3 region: CSVEWGRTEAFF. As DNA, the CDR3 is TGCAGCGTTGAGTGGGGGCGGACTGAAGCTTTCTTT.

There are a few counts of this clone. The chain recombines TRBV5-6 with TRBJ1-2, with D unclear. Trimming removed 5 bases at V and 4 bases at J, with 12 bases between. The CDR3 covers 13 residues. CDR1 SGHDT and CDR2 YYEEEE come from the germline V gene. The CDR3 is CASRVSRVYGYTF. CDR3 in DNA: TGTGCCAGCAGAGTTTCTCGGGTCTATGGCTACACCTTC. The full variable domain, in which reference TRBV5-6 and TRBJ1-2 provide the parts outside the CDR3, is DAGVTQSPTHLIKTRGQQVTLRCSPKSGHDTVSWYQQALGQGPQFIFQYYEEEERQRGNFPDRFSGHQFPNYSSELNVNALLLGDSALYLCASRVSRVYGYTFGSGTRLTVV.

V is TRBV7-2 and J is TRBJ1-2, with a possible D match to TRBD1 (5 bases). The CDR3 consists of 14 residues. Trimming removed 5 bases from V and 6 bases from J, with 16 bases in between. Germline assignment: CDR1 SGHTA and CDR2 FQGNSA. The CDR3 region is CASSPLDTHDGYTF. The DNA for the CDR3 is TGTGCCAGCAGCCCTCTGGACACCCATGATGGCTACACCTTC.

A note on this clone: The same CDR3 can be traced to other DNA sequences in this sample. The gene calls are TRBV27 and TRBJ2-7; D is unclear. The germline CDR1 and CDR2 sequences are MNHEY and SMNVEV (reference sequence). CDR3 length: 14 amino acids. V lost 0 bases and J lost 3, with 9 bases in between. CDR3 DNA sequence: TGTGCCAGCAGTTTATCCGGCAGAGGCTACGAGCAGTACTTC. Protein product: CASSLSGRGYEQYF.

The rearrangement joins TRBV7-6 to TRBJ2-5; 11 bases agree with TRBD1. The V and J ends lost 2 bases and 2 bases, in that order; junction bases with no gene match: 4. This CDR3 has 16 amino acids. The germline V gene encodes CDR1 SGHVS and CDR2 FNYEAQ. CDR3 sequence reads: CASSLFRDRGQETQYF. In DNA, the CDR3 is TGTGCCAGCAGCTTATTCCGGGACAGGGGGCAAGAGACCCAGTACTTC.

The CDR3 loop reads CASSYGILNIQYF. DNA for the CDR3: TGTGCCAGCAGCTACGGGATTTTGAACATTCAGTACTTC. The V call is TRBV11-2, the J call TRBJ2-4; TRBD2 might be the D (5 bases). CDR1 is SGHAT and CDR2 is FQNNGV in the germline V gene. CDR3 length equals 13 residues. The ends were cut back, 4 bases at V and 7 bases at J, with 11 bases in the middle.

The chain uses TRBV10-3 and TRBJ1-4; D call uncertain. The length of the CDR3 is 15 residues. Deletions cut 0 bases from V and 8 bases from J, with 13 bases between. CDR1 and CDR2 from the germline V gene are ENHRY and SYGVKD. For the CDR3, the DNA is TGTGCCATCAGTGAGTCAGGAACGGACGGAGAAAAACTGTTTTTT. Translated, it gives CAISESGTDGEKLFF.

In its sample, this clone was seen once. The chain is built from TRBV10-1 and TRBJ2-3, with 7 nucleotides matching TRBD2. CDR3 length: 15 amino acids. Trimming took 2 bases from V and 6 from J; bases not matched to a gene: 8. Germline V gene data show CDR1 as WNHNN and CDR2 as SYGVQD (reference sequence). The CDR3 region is CASSESRGGSDTQYF. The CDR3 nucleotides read TGCGCCAGCAGTGAGAGTCGGGGAGGGTCGGATACGCAGTATTTT.

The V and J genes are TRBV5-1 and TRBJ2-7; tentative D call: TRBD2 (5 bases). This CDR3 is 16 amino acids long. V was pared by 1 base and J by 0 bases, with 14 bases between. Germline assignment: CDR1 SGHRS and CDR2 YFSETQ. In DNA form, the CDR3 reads TGCGCCAGCAGCTTGACATTCAGCGGATACTCCTACGAGCAGTACTTC. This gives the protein CASSLTFSGYSYEQYF.

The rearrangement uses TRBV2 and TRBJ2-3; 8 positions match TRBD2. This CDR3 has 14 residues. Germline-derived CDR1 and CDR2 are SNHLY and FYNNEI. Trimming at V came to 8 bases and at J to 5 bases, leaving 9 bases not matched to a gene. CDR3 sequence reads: CASGRPAGVDTQYF. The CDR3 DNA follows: TGTGCCAGCGGCCGGCCAGCGGGAGTAGATACGCAGTATTTT. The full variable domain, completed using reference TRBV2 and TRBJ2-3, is EPEVTQTPSHQVTQMGQEVILRCVPISNHLYFYWYRQILGQKVEFLVSFYNNEISEKSEIFDDQFSVERPDGSNFTLKIRSTKLEDSAMYFCASGRPAGVDTQYFGPGTRLTVL.

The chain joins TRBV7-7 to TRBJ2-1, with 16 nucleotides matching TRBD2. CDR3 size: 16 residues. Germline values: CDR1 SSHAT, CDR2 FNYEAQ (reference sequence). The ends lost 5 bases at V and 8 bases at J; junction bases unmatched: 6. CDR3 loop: CASSEGLAGGEDEQFF. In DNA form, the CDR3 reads TGTGCCAGCAGCGAGGGACTAGCGGGAGGGGAGGATGAGCAGTTCTTC.

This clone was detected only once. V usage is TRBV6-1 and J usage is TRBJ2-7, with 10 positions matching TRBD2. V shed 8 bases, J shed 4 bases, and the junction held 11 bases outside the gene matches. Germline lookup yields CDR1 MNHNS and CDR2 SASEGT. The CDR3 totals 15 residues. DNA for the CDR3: TGTGCCAGCCAAGTTCGGACTAGCGGTTATTACGAGCAGTACTTC. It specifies CASQVRTSGYYEQYF.

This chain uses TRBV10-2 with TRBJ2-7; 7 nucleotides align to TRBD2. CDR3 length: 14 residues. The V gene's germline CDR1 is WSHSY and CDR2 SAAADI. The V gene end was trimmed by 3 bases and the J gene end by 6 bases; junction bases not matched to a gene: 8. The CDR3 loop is CASSESRGSGEQYF. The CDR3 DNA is TGCGCCAGCAGTGAATCTCGCGGGAGCGGCGAGCAGTACTTC.

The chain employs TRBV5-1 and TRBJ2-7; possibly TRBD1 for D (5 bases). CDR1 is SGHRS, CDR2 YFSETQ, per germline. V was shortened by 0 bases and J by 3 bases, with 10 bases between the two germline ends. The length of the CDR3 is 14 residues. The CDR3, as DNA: TGCGCCAGCAGCTTGGCAGGGAACAGCTACGAGCAGTACTTC. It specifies CASSLAGNSYEQYF.